The 2 T cell receptor beta chains below all came from one sample that was sequenced in a study of CD8 T cells in Susac syndrome. Roughly 0.45 to 1 ug RNA was reverse transcribed with random hexamers. Each CDR3 protein gets one entry after TCRdb re-called the immunoSEQ multiplex PCR reads with MiXCR. The repertoire holds some 150,000 distinct CDR3 sequences, 95% to 96% seen once, with about 0.15% in the top ten. The sample consisted of CD8+ T cells from PBMCs. The receptors come from a human donor with multiple sclerosis.

This chain links TRBV27 with TRBJ1-1; no reliable D call. The CDR3 loop spans 14 amino acids. CDR1 is MNHEY, CDR2 SMNVEV, per germline (reference sequence). V was shortened by 4 bases and J by 3 bases, with 12 bases between the two germline ends. CDR3 loop: CASSSPGIYTEAFF. The CDR3 DNA follows: TGTGCCAGCAGTTCACCGGGGATATACACTGAAGCTTTCTTT.

This chain's CDR3 is CSGASAQGWKNNEQFF. CDR3 DNA: TGCAGCGGTGCTTCTGCACAGGGTTGGAAAAACAATGAGCAGTTCTTC. The chain joins TRBV29-1 to TRBJ2-1; TRBD1 might be the D (6 bases). This CDR3 has 16 amino acids. Trimming removed 7 bases from V and 5 bases from J, with 24 bases in between. The germline CDR1 and CDR2 sequences are SQVTM and ANQGSEA.